This TCR beta chain was profiled in a study of molecular identifiers for immune sequencing clone quantification. Study outcomes and limitations: A shared barcode on identical TCR molecules could lead to underestimated sizes for highly expanded clones. Clonotypes surpassing 20 RNA copies contained over 97% of effector molecules, versus under 1% in naive cells.

Between about 19,000 and 1,100,000 sorted cells, with 10%, 30% or 50% RNA, yielded naive CD8 libraries. With respect to this clonotype: Its antigen is not identified.

The CDR3 covers 15 residues. CDR1 is SGHVS and CDR2 is FQNEAQ in the germline V gene. V was pared by 5 bases and J by 9 bases, with 5 bases of the junction left unmatched. Each CDR3 protein gets one entry after TCRdb re-called the PCR reads with MiXCR. The profile covers approximately 590,000 distinct CDR3 sequences, with 25% appearing a single time and roughly 0.83% taken by the ten largest. V gene TRBV7-8 combines with J gene TRBJ1-6; 12 bases align to TRBD1. The sequencing sample was made of naive CD8+ T cells from blood, with Jurkat cell RNA spiked in. Subset specified: FACS-sorted CD8+CD4-CCR7+CD45RA+ naive T cells. This sequence originates from a human donor in good health. Some libraries in this study had Jurkat cell RNA spiked in. CDR3 DNA sequence: TGTGCCAGCAGCGCGGGACAGGGGGCCGGTTCACCCCTCCACTTT. It translates to CASSAGQGAGSPLHF.